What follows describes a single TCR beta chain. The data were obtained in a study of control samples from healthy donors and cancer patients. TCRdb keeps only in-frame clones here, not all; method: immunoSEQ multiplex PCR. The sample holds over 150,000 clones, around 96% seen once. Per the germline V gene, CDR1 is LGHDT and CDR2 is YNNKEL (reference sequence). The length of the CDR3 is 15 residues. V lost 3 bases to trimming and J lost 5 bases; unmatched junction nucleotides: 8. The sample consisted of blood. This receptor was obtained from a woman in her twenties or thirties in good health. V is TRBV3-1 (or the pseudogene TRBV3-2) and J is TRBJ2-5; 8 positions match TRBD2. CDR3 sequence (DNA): TGTGCCAGCAGCCACCACGGGACTAGATCCGAGACCCAGTACTTC. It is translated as CASSHHGTRSETQYF.